This T cell receptor (beta chain) is from a study of somatic mutations in cytotoxic T cells in rheumatoid arthritis. The repertoire was sequenced with immunoSEQ multiplex PCR; TCRdb's copy has only in-frame clones and lacks some. The repertoire has about 20,000 clones, approximately 80% of them found once; the top ten carry 13% to 15%. The CDR3 contains 13 residues. V dropped 0 bases and J dropped 6 bases, with 6 bases sitting between them. CDR1 is MNHEY and CDR2 is SMNVEV in the germline V gene (reference sequence). Flow cytometry served to check the purity of CD4+ and CD8+ cells, which were isolated by positive magnetic bead selection. Overall study findings and caveats: There was no significant difference in CD8+ T-cell clonality between rheumatoid arthritis patients and age-matched healthy controls.

Concerning this clone: The antigen is unknown.

Sequencing was performed on CD8+ T cells sorted from blood. The receptor was derived from an adult with rheumatoid arthritis. This chain connects TRBV27 to TRBJ2-4; D uncertain. The CDR3 region is CASSLSQRNIQYF. CDR3 DNA: TGTGCCAGCAGTTTATCACAGAGAAACATTCAGTACTTC.